The present TCR beta chain was sequenced within a study of OX40 agonist ivuxolimab in advanced cancers. Overall study context: While on treatment, patients had intravenous ivuxolimab at 0.01 to 10 mg/kg every 2 weeks. Patients treated during dose escalation were battling hepatocellular carcinoma, melanoma, renal cell or head and neck cancer.

The CDR3 sequence is 15 residues long. The germline V gene has CDR1 SEHNR and CDR2 FQNEAQ (reference sequence). The protocol was immunoSEQ multiplex PCR, while the TCRdb copy is restricted to in-frame clones and leaves out a portion. The sample includes approximately 82,000 clones, 86% seen only once; the top ten take about 2%. This sample comprised CD4+ or CD8+ T cells sorted from blood, obtained in a trial of the OX40 agonist ivuxolimab. This chain joins TRBV7-9 and TRBJ2-5, with a weak D call TRBD1 (6 bases). The assigned J gene may be wrong: the sequence end matches TRBJ2-7 better. The receptor comes from an adult with an advanced solid tumor such as melanoma, head and neck, liver or kidney cancer. CDR3 DNA sequence: TGTGCCAGCAGCTTAGATGGGACAAGTACCTACGAGCAGTACTTC. As protein: CASSLDGTSTYEQYF.